The 14 T cell receptor beta chains below come from one sample, sequenced in a study of blood T cell repertoires in COVID-19. The data were produced by immunoSEQ multiplex PCR, yet TCRdb's version contains in-frame clones alone and is incomplete. This sample has some 150,000 clones; approximately 90% occur once, and the top ten carry 1.6%. The sequenced material came from peripheral blood. The receptors here all came from a woman aged 45 to 65 with acute or convalescent COVID-19.

The chain couples TRBV7-2 to TRBJ2-7; a possible D gene is TRBD1 (5 bases). The V and J ends lost 2 bases and 1 base respectively, with 9 bases between them. The V gene's germline CDR1 is SGHTA and CDR2 FQGNSA. This CDR3 contains 14 residues. CDR3 nucleotides: TGTGCCAGCAGCTTAAGTCAGGGTTCCTACGAGCAGTACTTC. It translates to CASSLSQGSYEQYF.

The V and J genes are TRBV4-1 and TRBJ1-5; 7 bases agree with TRBD1. Losses at the gene ends were 1 base for V and 6 bases for J; bases not matched to a gene: 0. Germline loops: CDR1 MGHRA, CDR2 YSYEKL. The CDR3 runs 13 residues. The CDR3 sequence is CASSQAGGQPQHF. CDR3 in DNA: TGCGCCAGCAGCCAAGCAGGGGGTCAGCCCCAGCATTTT.

This chain uses TRBV7-9 with TRBJ2-5; D not resolved. Trimming removed 5 bases at V and 1 base at J, with 11 bases between. From germline, CDR1 is SEHNR and CDR2 FQNEAQ (reference sequence). CDR3 length: 14 residues. The CDR3 DNA reads as TGTGCCAGCAGCCAATCGACTGCCCAAGAGACCCAGTACTTC. It specifies CASSQSTAQETQYF.

This clone was counted a few times. The chain uses TRBV4-1 and TRBJ1-3; 9 positions agree with TRBD1. Looked up from germline, CDR1 is MGHRA and CDR2 is YSYEKL. The junction had 8 bases not matched to a gene; V was cut back by 1 base and J by 4 bases. The CDR3 is 17 amino acids. CDR3 in amino acids: CASSQAGGQGLGNTIYF. For the CDR3, the DNA is TGCGCCAGCAGCCAAGCCGGGGGACAGGGATTAGGAAACACCATATATTTT.

The rearrangement uses TRBV19 and TRBJ2-3; D possibly corresponds to TRBD1 (5 bases). Germline values: CDR1 LNHDA, CDR2 SQIVND (reference sequence). The CDR3 is made up of 14 amino acids. Trimming took 5 bases from V and 0 from J, leaving 9 bases between them. The chain's CDR3 is CASSHQGSTDTQYF. The CDR3 region has the DNA TGTGCCAGTAGTCACCAGGGAAGCACAGATACGCAGTATTTT.

The chain is built from TRBV13 and TRBJ1-2; 8 bases are shared with TRBD1. Germline V lookup: CDR1 PRHDT, CDR2 FYEKMQ (reference sequence). The trim removed 5 bases at V and 0 bases at J, leaving 5 bases unmatched. The CDR3 extends over 15 amino acids. The CDR3 protein is CASSRDRWPNYGYTF. In nucleotides, the CDR3 is TGTGCCAGCAGCAGGGACAGGTGGCCTAACTATGGCTACACCTTC.

The chain recombines TRBV27 with TRBJ1-5, with a tentative D call TRBD1 (5 bases). Per the germline V gene, CDR1 is MNHEY and CDR2 is SMNVEV (reference sequence). V shed 3 bases and J shed 0 bases, with 12 bases lying between them. This CDR3 is built from 16 residues. DNA of the CDR3: TGTGCCAGCAGTTTCGAGGGGAGGTATAGCAATCAGCCCCAGCATTTT. Its protein is CASSFEGRYSNQPQHF.

Only one count was recorded for this clone. This rearrangement joins TRBV21-1 to TRBJ2-7; no check of the table's D call, TRBD1, against the DNA was made. TRBV21-1 is a documented pseudogene. The CDR3 totals 19 residues. In nucleotides, the CDR3 is TGTGCCAGCCGCCCCACCTCCAGGCGTACCGGGACAGGGAGCCACGAGCAGTACTTC. Its translation: CASRPTSRRTGTGSHEQYF.

CDR3 in amino acids: CASSQTGAYGYTF. The CDR3 DNA sequence: TGTGCCAGCAGCCAGACAGGGGCGTATGGCTACACCTTC. The genes are TRBV3-1 (or the pseudogene TRBV3-2) and TRBJ1-2; TRBD1 matches at 8 bases. The length of the CDR3 is 13 residues. Germline CDR1 LGHDT, CDR2 YNNKEL (reference sequence). After removal of 3 bases from V and 5 bases from J, the junction contained 2 bases not matched to a gene.

This clone was found once. This chain connects TRBV7-7 to TRBJ1-6; D is unresolved. There are 11 residues in the CDR3. CDR1 and CDR2 (germline): SSHAT, FNYEAQ (reference sequence). V was clipped by 5 bases and J by 8 bases, with 4 bases between them. The CDR3 bases are TGTGCCAGCAGCCCCTATTCACCCCTCCACTTT. Amino acid sequence: CASSPYSPLHF.

Worth noting for this clone: Other DNA sequences from this sample encode an identical CDR3 as well. CDR3 sequence reads: CASSFGQNYGYTF. The CDR3 DNA is TGTGCCAGCAGTTTCGGACAGAACTATGGCTACACCTTC. The rearrangement joins TRBV6-5 to TRBJ1-2, with D perhaps TRBD1 (6 bases). The length of the CDR3 is 13 residues. V was cut by 4 bases and J by 2 bases, with 8 bases left in between. Germline V lookup: CDR1 MNHEY, CDR2 SVGAGI.

J is TRBJ1-6 and V is TRBV10-1; the match to TRBD1 covers 8 bases. Trimming took 10 bases from V and 5 from J; bases not matched to a gene: 13. The length of the CDR3 is 16 residues. Germline V gene sequence: CDR1 WNHNN, CDR2 SYGVQD (reference sequence). CDR3 bases: TGCGCCACCGGGGGATCGGACAGGGAAAATAATTCACCCCTCCACTTT. Translated: CATGGSDRENNSPLHF.

There are a few counts of this clone. The chain combines TRBV19 with TRBJ2-7, with D maybe TRBD1 (6 bases). Germline V CDR1 and CDR2: LNHDA, SQIVND (reference sequence). Trimming left V 2 bases short and J 3 bases short, with 14 bases between. The CDR3 is 15 amino acids. The CDR3 here is CASSIIDRIGYEQYF. The DNA for the CDR3 is TGTGCCAGTAGTATAATCGACAGGATAGGCTACGAGCAGTACTTC.

The J gene is TRBJ1-2, the V gene TRBV7-2; 7 nucleotides match TRBD1. This CDR3 has 13 amino acids. The germline V gene encodes CDR1 SGHTA and CDR2 FQGNSA. Losses at the gene ends were 2 bases for V and 7 bases for J; bases not matched to a gene: 4. As DNA, the CDR3 is TGTGCCAGCAGCTTAACAGGGGTTCTTGGCTACACCTTC. Its protein is CASSLTGVLGYTF.